This is a list of T cell receptor beta chains from one sample in a study of shared clonotypes between healthy human individuals. Repertoires were generated with immunoSEQ multiplex PCR, while TCRdb's copy carries only in-frame clones and drops some. The sample includes approximately 2,000,000 clones, around 90% of them seen just once. The sample consisted of naive CD4+ T cells from PBMCs. The receptors derive from a man aged 18 to 29 in good health. Some clones in this sample may be carry-over from other donors' samples. The CDR3 runs from the conserved cysteine through the conserved F or W. D genes are given only for firm matches. Not all rows give a size; the values are once, few, many and, for expanded clones, a class.

TRBD2	NA	13	TRBV27	TRBJ2-7	CASSEAGGYEQYF	TGTGCCAGCAGTGAGGCGGGAGGCTACGAGCAGTACTTC
NA	NA	14	TRBV6-5	TRBJ1-1	CASSTRDGSYEAFF	TGTGCCAGCAGCACTCGGGACGGCTCTTATGAAGCTTTCTTT
TRBD1	NA	14	TRBV6-6	TRBJ1-4	CASRRQGANEKLFF	TGTGCCAGCAGGCGACAGGGGGCAAATGAAAAACTGTTTTTT
TRBD2	NA	16	TRBV4-1	TRBJ2-5	CASSQDLAAYQETQYF	TGCGCCAGCAGCCAAGATCTAGCGGCGTACCAAGAGACCCAGTACTTC
NA	NA	13	TRBV6-5	TRBJ1-2	CASSYVTGYGYTF	TGTGCCAGCAGTTACGTAACAGGGTATGGCTACACCTTC
TRBD2	NA	20	TRBV9	TRBJ2-1	CASSVGTGTSGVNSRNEQFF	TGTGCCAGCAGCGTAGGAACTGGGACTAGCGGGGTCAATTCCCGTAATGAGCAGTTCTTC
TRBD1	NA	20	TRBV7-8	TRBJ1-5	CASSAWRPGQDKSSNQPQHF	TGTGCCAGCAGCGCCTGGCGTCCGGGACAGGACAAATCGAGCAATCAGCCCCAGCATTTT
TRBD1	once	15	TRBV2	TRBJ1-1	CASSEPRTGDTEAFF	TGTGCCAGCAGTGAACCTAGGACAGGCGACACTGAAGCTTTCTTT
NA	NA	15	TRBV28	TRBJ1-2	CASSWGAGANYGYTF	TGTGCCAGCAGTTGGGGGGCAGGGGCCAACTATGGCTACACCTTC
NA	once	15	TRBV4-1	TRBJ2-7	CASSPGGDRRDEQYF	TGCGCCAGCAGCCCGGGGGGGGACAGGCGCGACGAGCAGTACTTC
NA	few	12	TRBV7-9	TRBJ1-2	CASSLDTGGYTF	TGTGCCAGCAGCTTAGATACGGGTGGCTACACCTTC
NA	NA	14	TRBV27	TRBJ1-2	CASAQDRSKDGYTF	TGTGCCAGCGCCCAGGACCGAAGCAAAGATGGCTACACCTTC
NA	NA	14	TRBV7-9	TRBJ2-7	CASSNPGLKYEQYF	TGTGCCAGCAGCAACCCGGGTCTAAAATACGAGCAGTACTTC
NA	NA	17	TRBV4-3	TRBJ1-3	CASSQGRVRGSGNTIYF	TGCGCCAGCAGCCAAGGCAGGGTTCGTGGCTCTGGAAACACCATATATTTT
TRBD2	once	14	TRBV7-9	TRBJ2-1	CASTKAGLINEQFF	TGTGCCAGCACCAAAGCGGGACTGATCAATGAGCAGTTCTTC
NA	NA	14	TRBV4-2	TRBJ2-1	CASSPDRSLNEQFF	TGTGCCAGCAGCCCCGACAGGTCCCTCAATGAGCAGTTCTTC
TRBD1	NA	15	TRBV28	TRBJ2-5	CASSTLGTGLETQYF	TGTGCCAGCAGCACCCTCGGGACAGGGTTAGAGACCCAGTACTTC
TRBD2	once	15	TRBV6-1	TRBJ2-1	CASSDLAGAYNEQFF	TGTGCCAGCAGTGATCTAGCGGGAGCCTACAATGAGCAGTTCTTC
TRBD2	NA	15	TRBV15	TRBJ2-3	CATSTGSGGYNTQYF	TGTGCCACCAGCACCGGGAGCGGGGGCTACAATACGCAGTATTTT
NA	NA	15	TRBV5-1	TRBJ2-5	CASSSTYRVQETQYF	TGCGCCAGCAGCTCGACCTACAGGGTCCAAGAGACCCAGTACTTC
TRBD1	few	18	TRBV10-1	TRBJ1-4	CASSDDPERTGLNEKLFF	TGCGCCAGCAGTGACGACCCTGAGAGGACAGGCCTGAATGAAAAACTGTTTTTT
TRBD2	NA	16	TRBV11-1	TRBJ2-5	CASSHRLAGNIETQYF	TGTGCCAGCAGCCATAGACTAGCGGGTAACATAGAGACCCAGTACTTC
NA	NA	14	TRBV6-5	TRBJ2-3	CASGARVGSDTQYF	TGTGCCAGCGGTGCCAGGGTGGGATCGGATACGCAGTATTTT
NA	NA	15	TRBV14	TRBJ1-2	CASSPKQFINYGYTF	TGTGCCAGCAGCCCAAAACAATTTATCAACTATGGCTACACCTTC
TRBD1	once	16	TRBV6-6	TRBJ2-7	CASSYSRTGASYEQYF	TGTGCCAGCAGTTACTCGAGGACAGGGGCGTCCTACGAGCAGTACTTC
NA	NA	13	TRBV7-2	TRBJ2-5	CASSISFTETQYF	TGTGCCAGCAGCATTAGTTTTACGGAGACCCAGTACTTC
NA	NA	15	TRBV6-4	TRBJ2-3	CASSDSARAPDTQYF	TGTGCCAGCAGTGACTCCGCCAGGGCCCCAGATACGCAGTATTTT
NA	NA	16	TRBV4-1	TRBJ2-1	CASSQGGLAPYNEQFF	TGCGCCAGCAGCCAGGGGGGACTGGCCCCCTACAATGAGCAGTTCTTC
NA	NA	15	TRBV28	TRBJ2-4	CASSLASSGKNIQYF	TGTGCCAGCAGTTTAGCATCATCTGGGAAAAACATTCAGTACTTC
TRBD2	once	14	TRBV19	TRBJ2-7	CASSIASGSHEQYF	TGTGCCAGTAGTATCGCTAGCGGGAGCCACGAGCAGTACTTC
TRBD1	NA	15	TRBV6-1	TRBJ1-1	CASRAGTGTNTEAFF	TGTGCCAGCAGGGCCGGGACAGGGACGAACACTGAAGCTTTCTTT
NA	NA	15	TRBV2	TRBJ2-3	CASTRLSLGTDTQYF	TGTGCCAGCACTAGACTTTCCTTGGGCACAGATACGCAGTATTTT
TRBD1	NA	14	TRBV7-2	TRBJ1-1	CASSFDRGRTEAFF	TGTGCCAGCAGCTTTGACAGGGGGCGTACTGAAGCTTTCTTT
NA	once	15	TRBV5-1	TRBJ2-5	CASSAGSHRPETQYF	TGCGCCAGCAGCGCGGGGTCCCATCGACCGGAGACCCAGTACTTC
NA	NA	14	TRBV10-1	TRBJ1-6	CASSEGPANSPLHF	TGCGCCAGCAGTGAAGGGCCAGCTAATTCACCCCTCCACTTT
NA	NA	15	TRBV28	TRBJ1-2	CASSLPHGGSYGYTF	TGTGCCAGCAGTTTACCCCACGGGGGGTCCTATGGCTACACCTTC
NA	NA	15	TRBV5-5	TRBJ1-3	CASSHVGARENTIYF	TGTGCCAGCAGCCACGTTGGGGCGCGGGAAAACACCATATATTTT
NA	NA	13	TRBV7-3	TRBJ2-3	CASSRAGQDTQYF	TGTGCCAGCAGCCGAGCGGGCCAGGATACGCAGTATTTT
NA	NA	13	TRBV4-3	TRBJ2-3	CASSHRERDTQYF	TGCGCCAGCAGCCACAGGGAACGAGATACGCAGTATTTT
NA	NA	14	TRBV28	TRBJ2-7	CASRDTGGSYEQYF	TGTGCCAGCAGGGATACAGGTGGATCCTACGAGCAGTACTTC
TRBD1	NA	16	TRBV19	TRBJ2-2	CASKSRTGDYTGELFF	TGTGCCAGCAAATCCCGGACAGGTGATTACACCGGGGAGCTGTTTTTT
NA	once	15	TRBV6-6	TRBJ1-4	CASRLQRDGNEKLFF	TGTGCCAGCAGATTACAAAGGGATGGGAATGAAAAACTGTTTTTT
TRBD1	NA	16	TRBV19	TRBJ1-5	CASSRTGGWGNQPQHF	TGTGCCAGTAGTAGGACAGGGGGCTGGGGCAATCAGCCCCAGCATTTT